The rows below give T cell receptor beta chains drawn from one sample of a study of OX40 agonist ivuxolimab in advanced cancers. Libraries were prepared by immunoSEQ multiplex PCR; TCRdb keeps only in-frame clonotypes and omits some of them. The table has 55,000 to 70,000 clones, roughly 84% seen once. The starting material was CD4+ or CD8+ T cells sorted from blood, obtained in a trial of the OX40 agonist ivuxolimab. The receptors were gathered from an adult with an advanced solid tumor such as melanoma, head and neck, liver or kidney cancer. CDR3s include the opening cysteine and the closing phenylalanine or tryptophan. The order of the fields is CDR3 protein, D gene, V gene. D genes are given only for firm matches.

CASSKQGADNYGYTF TRBD1 TRBV19
CASSGQGVQETQYF TRBD1 TRBV6-5
CASSNRGGTGELFF TRBD2 TRBV7-9
CASSPLGREAGNTIYF . TRBV18
CASIWTSGSNEQFF TRBD2 TRBV2
CASSIRQGGTGELFF TRBD1 TRBV28
CASRVEAYEQYF . TRBV2
CASSPSYEQYF . TRBV7-9
CASSEAEGYGKLFF . TRBV2
CASSQGNEPETQYF . TRBV7-9
CAISDVGYGNEQFF . TRBV10-3
CASSSGTAKVYEQYF TRBD1 TRBV7-9
CASSSSGGVYYGYTF TRBD1 TRBV6-6
CATSRARGTEAFF . TRBV15
CASSLGVSNYGYTF . TRBV7-2
CASSISTGRYGYTF TRBD1 TRBV7-2
CASSPTGGTDTQYF TRBD1 TRBV11-3
CASSLDGGATDTQYF . TRBV7-3
CASSLNAGALDTQYF . TRBV7-3
CASSVRGNNEQFF . TRBV2
CASSSLPEISRPQHF . TRBV7-2
CAISESPSGGLYEQYF TRBD2 TRBV6-1
CASSSRLAGVTDTQYF TRBD2 TRBV7-2
CASSARTGGEQYF TRBD1 TRBV9
CASSVRIPSYEQYF . TRBV5-1
CASSVQGSGTEAFF . TRBV9
CASTFSLREANEQFF TRBD2 TRBV19
CASSITGEDNQPQHF TRBD1 TRBV28
CASSLVGGSYNEQFF . TRBV5-4
CASSVARDRAGEQYF . TRBV9
CASSPFVTDTQYF . TRBV18
CASSPPSSGGPLGTDTQYF TRBD2 TRBV18
CAWKTHANTGELFF . TRBV30